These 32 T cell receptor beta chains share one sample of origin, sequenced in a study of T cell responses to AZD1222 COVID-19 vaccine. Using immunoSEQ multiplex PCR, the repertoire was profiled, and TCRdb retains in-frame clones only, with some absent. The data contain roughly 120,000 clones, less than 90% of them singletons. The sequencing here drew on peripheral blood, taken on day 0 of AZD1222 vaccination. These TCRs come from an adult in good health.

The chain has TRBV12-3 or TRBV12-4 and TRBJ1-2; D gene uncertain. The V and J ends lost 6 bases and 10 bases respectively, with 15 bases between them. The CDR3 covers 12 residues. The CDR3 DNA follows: TGTGCCAGCAGCCTGACGGTCACCCACTACACCTTC. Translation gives CASSLTVTHYTF.

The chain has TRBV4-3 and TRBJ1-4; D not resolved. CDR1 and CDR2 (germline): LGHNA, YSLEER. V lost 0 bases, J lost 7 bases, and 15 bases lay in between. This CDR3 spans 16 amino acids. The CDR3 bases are TGCGCCAGCAGCCAAGATCACCGGGTGTTTGGTGAAAAACTGTTTTTT. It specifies CASSQDHRVFGEKLFF.

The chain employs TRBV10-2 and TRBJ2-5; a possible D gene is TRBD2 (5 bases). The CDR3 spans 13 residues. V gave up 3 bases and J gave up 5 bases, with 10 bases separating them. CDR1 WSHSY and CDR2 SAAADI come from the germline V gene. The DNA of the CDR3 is TGCGCCAGCAGTGATTCCCCGGGGGAGACCCAGTACTTC. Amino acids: CASSDSPGETQYF.

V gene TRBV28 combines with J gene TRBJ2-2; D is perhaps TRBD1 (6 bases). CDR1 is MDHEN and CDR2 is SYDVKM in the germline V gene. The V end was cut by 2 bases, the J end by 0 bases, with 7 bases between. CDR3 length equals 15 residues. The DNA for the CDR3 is TGTGCCAGCAGTTTAGGGACACCGAACACCGGGGAGCTGTTTTTT. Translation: CASSLGTPNTGELFF.

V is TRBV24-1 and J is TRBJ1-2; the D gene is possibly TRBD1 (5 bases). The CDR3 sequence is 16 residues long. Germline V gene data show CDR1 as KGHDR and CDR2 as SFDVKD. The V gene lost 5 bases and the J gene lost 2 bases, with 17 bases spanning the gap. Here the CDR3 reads CATSGWGLSGNYGYTF. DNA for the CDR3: TGTGCCACCAGTGGCTGGGGGTTATCTGGGAACTATGGCTACACCTTC.

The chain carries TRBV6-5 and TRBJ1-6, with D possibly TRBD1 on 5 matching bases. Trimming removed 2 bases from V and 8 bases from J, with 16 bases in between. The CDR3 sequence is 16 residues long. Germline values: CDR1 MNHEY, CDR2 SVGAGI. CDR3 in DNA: TGTGCCAGCAGTTACAGCAACGGCGGAGGGGATTCACCCCTCCACTTT. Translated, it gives CASSYSNGGGDSPLHF.

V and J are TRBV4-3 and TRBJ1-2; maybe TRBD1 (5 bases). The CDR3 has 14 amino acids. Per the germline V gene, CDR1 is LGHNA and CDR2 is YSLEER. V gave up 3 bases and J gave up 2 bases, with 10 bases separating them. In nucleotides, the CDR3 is TGCGCCAGCAGCCAGGGGACGGTGAACTATGGCTACACCTTC. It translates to CASSQGTVNYGYTF.

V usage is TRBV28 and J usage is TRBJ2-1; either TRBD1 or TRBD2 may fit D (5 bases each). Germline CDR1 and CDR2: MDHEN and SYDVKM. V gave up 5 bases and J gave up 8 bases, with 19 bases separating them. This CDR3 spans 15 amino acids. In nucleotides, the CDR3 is TGTGCCAGCAGTGGGGGAGCCACTCGAGGCGATGAGCAGTTCTTC. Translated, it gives CASSGGATRGDEQFF.

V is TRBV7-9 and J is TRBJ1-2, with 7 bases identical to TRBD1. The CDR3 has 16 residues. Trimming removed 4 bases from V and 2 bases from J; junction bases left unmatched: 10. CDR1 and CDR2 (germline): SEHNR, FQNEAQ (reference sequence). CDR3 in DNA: TGTGCCAGCAGCTACCCCTCGAGGACAGGAAACTATGGCTACACCTTC. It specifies CASSYPSRTGNYGYTF.

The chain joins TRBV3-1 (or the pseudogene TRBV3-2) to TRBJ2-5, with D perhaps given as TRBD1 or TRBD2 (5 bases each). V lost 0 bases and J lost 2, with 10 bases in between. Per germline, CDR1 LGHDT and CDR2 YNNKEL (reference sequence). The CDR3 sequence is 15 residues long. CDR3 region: CASSQEWGRQETQYF. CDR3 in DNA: TGTGCCAGCAGCCAAGAGTGGGGACGTCAAGAGACCCAGTACTTC.

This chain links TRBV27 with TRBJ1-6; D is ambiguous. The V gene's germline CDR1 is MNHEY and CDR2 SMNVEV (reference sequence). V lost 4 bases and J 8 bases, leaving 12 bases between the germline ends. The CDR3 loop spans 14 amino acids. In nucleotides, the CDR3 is TGTGCCAGCAGTTCGGTCAGCGGGTATTCACCCCTCCACTTT. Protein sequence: CASSSVSGYSPLHF.

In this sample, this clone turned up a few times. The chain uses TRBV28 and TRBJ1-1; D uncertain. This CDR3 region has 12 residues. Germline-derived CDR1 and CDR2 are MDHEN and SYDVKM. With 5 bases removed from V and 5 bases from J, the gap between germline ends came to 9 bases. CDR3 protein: CASSKQWTEAFF. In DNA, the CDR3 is TGTGCCAGCAGTAAACAGTGGACTGAAGCTTTCTTT. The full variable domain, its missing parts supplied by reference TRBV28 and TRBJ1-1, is DVKVTQSSRYLVKRTGEKVFLECVQDMDHENMFWYRQDPGLGLRLIYFSYDVKMKEKGDIPEGYSVSREKKERFSLILESASTNQTSMYLCASSKQWTEAFFGQGTRLTVV.

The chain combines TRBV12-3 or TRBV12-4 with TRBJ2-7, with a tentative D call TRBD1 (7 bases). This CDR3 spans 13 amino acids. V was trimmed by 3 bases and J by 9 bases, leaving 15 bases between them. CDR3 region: CASSFSTGTGQYF. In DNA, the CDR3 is TGTGCCAGCAGTTTCTCGACAGGGACTGGGCAGTACTTC.

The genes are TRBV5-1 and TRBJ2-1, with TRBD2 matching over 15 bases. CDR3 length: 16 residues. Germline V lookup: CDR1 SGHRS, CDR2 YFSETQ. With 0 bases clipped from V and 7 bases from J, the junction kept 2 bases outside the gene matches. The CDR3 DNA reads TGCGCCAGCAGCTTGGGGGGGACTAGCGGGAGGAATGAGCAGTTCTTC. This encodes CASSLGGTSGRNEQFF. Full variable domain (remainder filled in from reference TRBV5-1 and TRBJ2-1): KAGVTQTPRYLIKTRGQQVTLSCSPISGHRSVSWYQQTPGQGLQFLFEYFSETQRNKGNFPGRFSGRQFSNSRSEMNVSTLELGDSALYLCASSLGGTSGRNEQFFGPGTRLTVL.

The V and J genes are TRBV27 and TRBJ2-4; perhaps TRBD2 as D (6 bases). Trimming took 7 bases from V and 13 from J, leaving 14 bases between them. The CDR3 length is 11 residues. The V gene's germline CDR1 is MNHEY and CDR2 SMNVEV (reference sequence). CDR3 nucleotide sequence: TGTGCCAGCACTGAGCCGGGACTCCAGTACTTC. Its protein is CASTEPGLQYF.

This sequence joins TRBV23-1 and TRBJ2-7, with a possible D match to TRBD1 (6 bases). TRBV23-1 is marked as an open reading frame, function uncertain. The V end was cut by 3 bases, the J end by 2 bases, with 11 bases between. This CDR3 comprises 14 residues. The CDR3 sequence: CASSQMDSAYEQYF. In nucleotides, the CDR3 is TGCGCCAGCAGTCAGATGGACAGCGCCTACGAGCAGTACTTC.

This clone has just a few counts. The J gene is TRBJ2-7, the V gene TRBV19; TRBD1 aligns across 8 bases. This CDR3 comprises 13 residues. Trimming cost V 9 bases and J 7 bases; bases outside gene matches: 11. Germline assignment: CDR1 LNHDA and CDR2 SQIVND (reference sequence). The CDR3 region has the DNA TGTGCCAGCGACGAGCAGGGGGCGGGTGAGCAGTACTTC. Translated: CASDEQGAGEQYF. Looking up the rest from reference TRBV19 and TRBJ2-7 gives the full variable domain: DGGITQSPKYLFRKEGQNVTLSCEQNLNHDAMYWYRQDPGQGLRLIYYSQIVNDFQKGDIAEGYSVSREKKESFPLTVTSAQKNPTAFYLCASDEQGAGEQYFGPGTRLTVT.

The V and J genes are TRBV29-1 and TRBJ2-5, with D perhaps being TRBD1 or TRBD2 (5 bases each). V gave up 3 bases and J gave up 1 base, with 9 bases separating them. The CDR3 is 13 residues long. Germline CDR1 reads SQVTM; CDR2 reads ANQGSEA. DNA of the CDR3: TGCAGCGTTGAGGGACGGATCCAAGAGACCCAGTACTTC. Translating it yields CSVEGRIQETQYF.

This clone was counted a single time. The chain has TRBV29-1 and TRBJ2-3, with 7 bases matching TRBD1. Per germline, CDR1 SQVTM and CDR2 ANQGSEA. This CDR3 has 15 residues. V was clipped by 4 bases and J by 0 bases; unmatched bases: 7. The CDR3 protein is CSVGLGQSSTDTQYF. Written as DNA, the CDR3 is TGCAGCGTTGGACTGGGACAGTCTAGCACAGATACGCAGTATTTT.

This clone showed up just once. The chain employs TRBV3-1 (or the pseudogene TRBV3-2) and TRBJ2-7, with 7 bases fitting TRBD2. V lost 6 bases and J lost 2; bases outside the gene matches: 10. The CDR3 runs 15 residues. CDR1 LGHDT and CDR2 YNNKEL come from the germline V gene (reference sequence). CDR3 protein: CASSRGAGVAYEQYF. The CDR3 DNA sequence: TGTGCCAGCAGTCGAGGGGCGGGGGTGGCCTACGAGCAGTACTTC.

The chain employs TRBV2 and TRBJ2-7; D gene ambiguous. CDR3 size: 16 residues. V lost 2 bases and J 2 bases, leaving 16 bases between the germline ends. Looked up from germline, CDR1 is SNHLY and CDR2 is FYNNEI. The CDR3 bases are TGTGCCAGCAGTGAATTGGGCAGGAAGGAAACCTACGAGCAGTACTTC. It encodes CASSELGRKETYEQYF.

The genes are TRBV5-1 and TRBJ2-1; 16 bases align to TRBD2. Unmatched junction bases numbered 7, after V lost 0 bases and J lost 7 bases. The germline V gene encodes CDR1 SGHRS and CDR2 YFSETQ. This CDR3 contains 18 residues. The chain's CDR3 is CASSLEGTSGRGGNEQFF. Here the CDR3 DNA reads TGCGCCAGCAGCTTGGAAGGGACTAGCGGGAGGGGTGGGAATGAGCAGTTCTTC.

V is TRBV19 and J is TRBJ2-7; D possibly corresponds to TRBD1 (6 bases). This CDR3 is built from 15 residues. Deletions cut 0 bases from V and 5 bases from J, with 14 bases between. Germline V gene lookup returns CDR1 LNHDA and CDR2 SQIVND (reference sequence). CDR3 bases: TGTGCCAGTAGTATAGATCGGGTCAGGACAGACGAGCAGTACTTC. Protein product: CASSIDRVRTDEQYF.

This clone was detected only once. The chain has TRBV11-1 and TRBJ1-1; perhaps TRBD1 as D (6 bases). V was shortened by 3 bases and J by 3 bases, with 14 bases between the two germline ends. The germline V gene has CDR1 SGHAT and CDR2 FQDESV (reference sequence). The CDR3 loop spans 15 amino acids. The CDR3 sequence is CASSFLQGRHTEAFF. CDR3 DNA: TGTGCCAGCAGCTTCCTACAGGGTCGGCACACTGAAGCTTTCTTT.

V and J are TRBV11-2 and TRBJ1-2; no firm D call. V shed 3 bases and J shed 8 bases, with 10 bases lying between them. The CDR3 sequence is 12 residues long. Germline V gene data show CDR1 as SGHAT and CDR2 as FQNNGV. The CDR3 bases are TGTGCCAGCAGCTTGTTGCCGCCGGGCTACACCTTC. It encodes CASSLLPPGYTF.

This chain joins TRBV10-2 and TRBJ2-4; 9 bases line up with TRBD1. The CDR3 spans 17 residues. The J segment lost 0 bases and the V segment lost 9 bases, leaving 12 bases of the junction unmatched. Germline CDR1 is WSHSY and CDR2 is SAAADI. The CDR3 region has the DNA TGCGCCAGTCGAGGGGGACAGGGATCTTTAGCCAAAAACATTCAGTACTTC. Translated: CASRGGQGSLAKNIQYF.

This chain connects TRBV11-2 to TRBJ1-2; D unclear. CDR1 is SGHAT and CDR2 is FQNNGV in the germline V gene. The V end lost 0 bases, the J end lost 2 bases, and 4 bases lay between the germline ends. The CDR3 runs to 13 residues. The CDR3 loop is CASSLEANYGYTF. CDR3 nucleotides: TGTGCCAGCAGCTTAGAGGCCAACTATGGCTACACCTTC.

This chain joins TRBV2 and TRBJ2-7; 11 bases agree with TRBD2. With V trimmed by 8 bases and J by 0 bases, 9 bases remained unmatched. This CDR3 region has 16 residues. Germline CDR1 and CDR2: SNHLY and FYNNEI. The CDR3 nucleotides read TGTGCCAGCCTGGTAGCGGGAGGGACCTCCTCCTACGAGCAGTACTTC. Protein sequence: CASLVAGGTSSYEQYF.

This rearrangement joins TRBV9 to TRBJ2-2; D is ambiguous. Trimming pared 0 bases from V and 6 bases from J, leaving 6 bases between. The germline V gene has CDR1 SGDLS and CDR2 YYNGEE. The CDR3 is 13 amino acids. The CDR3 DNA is TGTGCCAGCAGCGTAGAGAATGCCGGGGAGCTGTTTTTT. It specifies CASSVENAGELFF.

The CDR3 here is CASSLAGAHEQYF. CDR3 sequence (DNA): TGTGCCAGCAGCTTAGCGGGAGCGCACGAGCAGTACTTC. The rearrangement uses TRBV7-2 and TRBJ2-7; possible D gene TRBD2, 5 bases. V shed 0 bases and J shed 5 bases, with 8 bases lying between them. Germline values: CDR1 SGHTA, CDR2 FQGNSA. This CDR3 region has 13 residues.

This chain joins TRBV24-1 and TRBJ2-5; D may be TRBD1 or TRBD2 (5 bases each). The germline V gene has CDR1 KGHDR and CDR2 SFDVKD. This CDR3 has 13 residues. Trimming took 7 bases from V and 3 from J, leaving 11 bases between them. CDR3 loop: CATSSGTKETQYF. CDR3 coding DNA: TGTGCCACCAGCTCCGGGACGAAAGAGACCCAGTACTTC.

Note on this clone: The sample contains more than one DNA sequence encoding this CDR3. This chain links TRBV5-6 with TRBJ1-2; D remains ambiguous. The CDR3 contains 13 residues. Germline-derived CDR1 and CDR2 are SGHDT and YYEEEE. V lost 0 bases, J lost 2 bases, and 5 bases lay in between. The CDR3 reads CASSLELNYGYTF. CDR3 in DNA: TGTGCCAGCAGCTTGGAGCTAAACTATGGCTACACCTTC.